The source of this T cell receptor (beta chain) is a study of technical replicates of blood from a handful of donors (TCRdb year 2017). The receptor library was made with the immunoSEQ multiplex PCR assay. TCRdb took over this immuneACCESS table, retaining in-frame rearrangements with V and J assigned. Such tables are incomplete; in checked studies, under half of the missing clones stem from an unresolved V gene, and the remainder is unexplained. The sample table shows about 62,000 clones, and over 85% are seen once. The leading ten clones occupy roughly 4.9% of the sample. From the cysteine through the phenylalanine, the CDR3 covers 15 amino acids. Kept here is only the CDR3 DNA, which spans 45 bases and is read in frame from base 1. The germline V gene yields SGHRS for CDR1 and YFSETQ for CDR2. V has 5 bases trimmed and J has 5 bases trimmed; junction bases matching no gene number 12. This clone was seen only once. The target of this receptor is not known. There are no base qualities to consult, and no much larger clone falls within one base.

The sequencing input was PBMCs. The TCR comes from a human donor in good health. Some clones in this sample may be carry-over from other donors' samples. This receptor chain uses TRBV5-1 and TRBJ1-2, and 7 bases in between align with TRBD1. The encoded CDR3 is CASRNLQGTRYGYTF. The DNA reads TGCGCCAGCAGAAATTTACAGGGGACACGGTATGGCTACACCTTC.